The clone carrying this TCR beta chain was observed a few times. The V end was cut by 5 bases, the J end by 2 bases, with 9 bases between. The germline gives CDR1 SGHTA, CDR2 FQGNSA. The CDR3 runs to 13 residues. This record comes from a study of T-cell reconstitution after alpha-beta-depleted transplantation in children. Preparation of the TCRbeta library used unique molecular identifiers. MiXCR, applied by TCRdb to the PCR reads, yields one record per CDR3 protein. The data show around 600,000 distinct CDR3 sequences, with around 17% seen just once and 1.1% held by the top ten. Here the sequenced sample was PBMCs from the stem cell graft donor, taken from the stem cell graft. The sequence derives from a human donor who donated a stem cell graft to a child with acute myeloid leukemia. V is TRBV7-2 and J is TRBJ1-1; D is unresolved. CDR3 nucleotides: TGTGCCAGCAGCCCGAGACCCAACACTGAAGCTTTCTTT. This codes for CASSPRPNTEAFF.